The 18 T cell receptor beta chains below all came from one sample that was sequenced in a study of cytomegalovirus exposure and HLA in healthy donors. PCR primers comprised 60 Vbeta and 13 Jbeta primers. TCRdb's table, derived via immunoSEQ multiplex PCR, lists solely in-frame clones and lacks some. The sample yields more than 100,000 clones, of which the top ten take up approximately 3.8%. Sequencing was carried out using PBMCs. These receptors were taken from a man younger than 35 in good health and CMV-seronegative.

The chain uses TRBV14 and TRBJ1-1; 8 bases agree with TRBD1. This CDR3 spans 15 amino acids. V gave up 4 bases and J gave up 3 bases; unmatched junction bases: 7. Germline CDR1 reads SGHDN; CDR2 reads FVKESK. CDR3 loop: CASSRTGRVDTEAFF. CDR3 DNA: TGTGCCAGCAGCCGGACAGGGAGGGTGGACACTGAAGCTTTCTTT.

V gene TRBV14 combines with J gene TRBJ2-7, with 7 bases matching TRBD2. Germline CDR1 is SGHDN and CDR2 is FVKESK. V dropped 0 bases and J dropped 4; count of bases not matched to a gene: 6. The length of the CDR3 is 15 residues. For the CDR3, the DNA is TGTGCCAGCAGCCAAGAGAGGCGGGAGTGGTACGAGCAGTACTTC. This translates into CASSQERREWYEQYF.

This chain joins TRBV7-9 and TRBJ1-4; the D is unclear. The CDR3 has 14 amino acids. Germline assignment: CDR1 SEHNR and CDR2 FQNEAQ (reference sequence). V lost 5 bases to trimming and J lost 4 bases, with 11 bases between them. DNA of the CDR3: TGTGCCAGCAGCCCGATTGGAGTTAATGAAAAACTGTTTTTT. Protein sequence: CASSPIGVNEKLFF.

The J gene is TRBJ1-5, the V gene TRBV5-5; 9 bases align to TRBD1. J lost 2 bases, V lost 5 bases, and 11 bases had no gene match. Germline CDR1 SGHKS, CDR2 YYEKEE (reference sequence). This CDR3 has 17 residues. CDR3 bases: TGTGCCAGCAGGACCGGACAGGGGTTCGATGGCAATCAGCCCCAGCATTTT. Translation gives CASRTGQGFDGNQPQHF.

V gene TRBV28 combines with J gene TRBJ1-2; 7 nucleotides agree with TRBD1. Germline CDR1 is MDHEN and CDR2 is SYDVKM. The trim removed 6 bases at V and 7 bases at J, leaving 11 bases unmatched. The CDR3 sequence is 14 residues long. This chain's CDR3 is CASSFATGLFGYTF. As DNA, the CDR3 is TGTGCCAGCAGCTTTGCGACAGGGCTCTTTGGCTACACCTTC.

J is TRBJ1-3 and V is TRBV5-8; D possibly corresponds to TRBD1 (6 bases). This CDR3 region has 16 residues. Trimming stripped 1 base from V and 4 bases from J, with 15 bases between. Germline assignment: CDR1 SGHTS and CDR2 YDEGEE. CDR3 protein: CASSLWRGASGNTIYF. In DNA form, the CDR3 reads TGTGCCAGCAGCTTGTGGCGGGGGGCGTCGGGAAACACCATATATTTT.

V gene TRBV19 combines with J gene TRBJ1-2; 7 nucleotides line up with TRBD1. CDR1 and CDR2 from the germline V gene are LNHDA and SQIVND (reference sequence). V was pared by 7 bases and J by 5 bases, with 10 bases of the junction left unmatched. This CDR3 region has 14 residues. For the CDR3, the DNA is TGTGCCAGTACTCCTACAGGGGCTACATATGGCTACACCTTC. Its translation is CASTPTGATYGYTF.

This chain links TRBV15 with TRBJ1-4; D is possibly TRBD1 (6 bases). CDR3 size: 13 residues. CDR1 and CDR2 from the germline V gene are LNHNV and YYDKDF (reference sequence). V lost 0 bases to trimming and J lost 8 bases, with 7 bases between them. The CDR3 bases are TGTGCCACCAGCAGAGATAGGGGGGAAAAACTGTTTTTT. The encoded protein is CATSRDRGEKLFF. The whole variable domain, remainder taken from reference TRBV15 and TRBJ1-4, is DAMVIQNPRYQVTQFGKPVTLSCSQTLNHNVMYWYQQKSSQAPKLLFHYYDKDFNNEADTPDNFQSRRPNTSFCFLDIRSPGLGDTAMYLCATSRDRGEKLFFGSGTQLSVL.

J is TRBJ1-6 and V is TRBV30, with 8 bases aligning to TRBD1. The CDR3 has 15 residues. The germline CDR1 and CDR2 sequences are GTSNPN and SVGIG (reference sequence). Trimming cost V 1 base and J 8 bases; bases outside gene matches: 7. CDR3 loop: CAWSEMTGAYSPLHF. CDR3 in DNA: TGTGCCTGGAGTGAAATGACAGGGGCCTATTCACCCCTCCACTTT.

Concerning this clone: Other DNA sequences from this sample encode an identical CDR3 as well. The chain couples TRBV11-2 to TRBJ2-3, with TRBD2 matching 7 bases. Germline V gene lookup returns CDR1 SGHAT and CDR2 FQNNGV. The CDR3 sequence is 12 residues long. The trim removed 8 bases at V and 5 bases at J, leaving 4 bases unmatched. Here the CDR3 DNA reads TGTGCCAGCTCCTCTAGCGGAGATACGCAGTATTTT. It is translated as CASSSSGDTQYF. The full variable domain, with the rest looked up from reference TRBV11-2 and TRBJ2-3, is EAGVAQSPRYKIIEKRQSVAFWCNPISGHATLYWYQQILGQGPKLLIQFQNNGVVDDSQLPKDRFSAERLKGVDSTLKIQPAKLEDSAVYLCASSSSGDTQYFGPGTRLTVL.

The chain links TRBV11-2 to TRBJ1-4; possible D gene TRBD1, 5 bases. This CDR3 region has 15 residues. Trimming shortened V by 4 bases and J by 2 bases, and 11 bases separated the two germline ends. Germline values: CDR1 SGHAT, CDR2 FQNNGV. The CDR3, as DNA: TGTGCCAGCAGCTCCCGGGGGGGGACTAATGAAAAACTGTTTTTT. Translated, it gives CASSSRGGTNEKLFF.

The chain recombines TRBV10-3 with TRBJ2-1, with 9 nucleotides matching TRBD1. The CDR3 extends over 14 amino acids. V dropped 3 bases and J dropped 5; count of bases not matched to a gene: 2. Germline V CDR1 and CDR2: ENHRY, SYGVKD. CDR3 loop: CAISERQGDNEQFF. CDR3 bases: TGTGCCATCAGTGAAAGACAGGGGGACAATGAGCAGTTCTTC.

The chain combines TRBV10-1 with TRBJ2-7; the match to TRBD1 covers 9 bases. The germline V gene encodes CDR1 WNHNN and CDR2 SYGVQD (reference sequence). The CDR3 has 13 amino acids. The V gene end was trimmed by 10 bases and the J gene end by 3 bases; junction bases not matched to a gene: 7. The CDR3 loop reads CATQLGQGYEQYF. The CDR3 region has the DNA TGCGCCACCCAGTTGGGACAGGGCTACGAGCAGTACTTC.

The chain employs TRBV7-9 and TRBJ2-7; possibly TRBD1 for D (5 bases). This CDR3 region has 13 residues. Per the germline V gene, CDR1 is SEHNR and CDR2 is FQNEAQ (reference sequence). V lost 4 bases and J lost 2, with 9 bases in between. The CDR3 region is CASSSTGTYEQYF. The CDR3 DNA sequence: TGTGCCAGCAGCTCAACAGGTACCTACGAGCAGTACTTC.

V gene TRBV30 combines with J gene TRBJ1-5; a weak D match, TRBD1 (6 bases). This CDR3 comprises 13 residues. Trimming stripped 2 bases from V and 7 bases from J, with 12 bases between. In germline, CDR1 is GTSNPN, CDR2 SVGIG (reference sequence). This CDR3 reads CAWSRGGGQPQHF. The CDR3 nucleotides read TGTGCCTGGAGTAGGGGGGGAGGGCAGCCCCAGCATTTT.

The CDR3 reads CASSPVTGRSETQYF. The CDR3 nucleotides read TGCGCCAGCAGCCCCGTGACAGGGAGGTCTGAGACCCAGTACTTC. J is TRBJ2-5 and V is TRBV4-1; D is possibly TRBD1 (7 bases). V dropped 4 bases and J dropped 5 bases, with 17 bases sitting between them. The CDR3 sequence is 15 residues long. Germline loops: CDR1 MGHRA, CDR2 YSYEKL.

The J gene is TRBJ2-6, the V gene TRBV19; D remains ambiguous. This CDR3 spans 15 amino acids. The germline V and J ends were trimmed by 3 bases and 1 base, with 7 bases remaining between them. The V gene's germline CDR1 is LNHDA and CDR2 SQIVND (reference sequence). The CDR3 sequence: CASSMFRSGANVLTF. The CDR3 DNA reads TGTGCCAGTAGTATGTTCAGATCTGGGGCCAACGTCCTGACTTTC.

The CDR3 DNA reads TGTGCCAGCAGCTTTTTAAGCGGGGGAGGAAATGAGCAGTTCTTC. Its protein is CASSFLSGGGNEQFF. The V gene is TRBV5-8, the J gene TRBJ2-1; TRBD2 agrees at 8 bases. J gave up 7 bases and V 2 bases, and 8 bases lay outside the gene matches. Germline CDR1 SGHTS, CDR2 YDEGEE. The CDR3 extends over 15 amino acids.